This is a list of T cell receptor beta chains from one sample in a study of early T cells in non-severe SARS-CoV-2 infection. TCRdb recomputed calls from the 5' RACE reads with MiXCR, one row per CDR3 protein. This repertoire shows under 95,000 distinct CDR3 sequences, 15% found once; its top ten account for 4.5% to 7%. Material: whole blood. These receptors were collected from an adult who was a healthcare worker with PCR-confirmed SARS-CoV-2 infection or an uninfected control (not recorded which). Both conserved end residues are part of each CDR3. D genes are given only for firm matches. The size field is filled for only some rows; it gives once, few, many or a size class.

>TRBD2|TRBJ2-4|NA|TRBV7-9
CASSLVGRNIQYF
TGTGCCAGCAGCTTAGTCGGGAGGAACATTCAGTACTTC
>NA|TRBJ2-3|few|TRBV5-1
CASSLGDFYTDTQYF
TGCGCCAGCAGCTTGGGGGACTTCTACACAGATACGCAGTATTTT
>TRBD2|TRBJ2-7|few|TRBV20-1
CSARDTGGSVGQYF
TGCAGTGCTAGAGATACGGGCGGGAGTGTGGGGCAGTACTTC
>TRBD2|TRBJ2-1|NA|TRBV7-9
CASSFNERGAYNEQFF
TGTGCCAGCAGCTTCAATGAGCGGGGAGCCTACAATGAGCAGTTCTTC
>NA|TRBJ2-3|NA|TRBV29-1
CSGTGSGTDTQYF
TGCAGCGGAACAGGGTCAGGCACAGATACGCAGTATTTT
>NA|TRBJ2-7|few|TRBV30
CACGFSEQYF
TGTGCCTGCGGATTCTCCGAGCAGTACTTC
>TRBD1|TRBJ2-7|few|TRBV12-3/TRBV12-4
CASSLETGGPYEQYF
TGTGCCAGCAGTTTAGAGACAGGGGGCCCCTACGAGCAGTACTTC
>NA|TRBJ2-3|few|TRBV18
CASSPPRQRSTDTQYF
TGTGCCAGCTCACCACCCCGTCAGCGAAGCACAGATACGCAGTATTTT
>NA|TRBJ2-4|few|TRBV5-1
CASSLAAEKNIQYF
TGCGCCAGCAGCTTGGCGGCAGAAAAAAACATTCAGTACTTC
>NA|TRBJ2-2|few|TRBV7-6
CASSPSRLNSGELFF
TGTGCCAGCAGCCCTTCGCGTCTGAACAGCGGGGAGCTGTTTTTT
>NA|TRBJ1-5|NA|TRBV20-1
CSGRDPRDQPQHF
TGCAGTGGTAGAGACCCACGGGATCAGCCCCAGCATTTT